These T cell receptor beta chains were read from a single sample in a study of cytomegalovirus exposure and HLA in healthy donors. Generated by immunoSEQ multiplex PCR, the TCRdb table keeps only in-frame clones and is missing some. The ten top clones account for 1.5% to 2%, within a sample of fewer than 40,000 clones. Sequences were obtained from PBMCs. Receptors originate from a middle-aged woman in good health and CMV-seropositive. Both conserved end residues are part of each CDR3. The order of the fields is V gene, clone size, D gene, CDR3 length, J gene, CDR3 DNA, CDR3 protein. A D gene is named only where the DNA matches it firmly. Size values are once, few and many counts, or a class for expanded clones, and some rows have none.

V gene: TRBV5-1; clone size: .; D gene: .; CDR3 length: 15; J gene: TRBJ1-3; CDR3 DNA: TGCGCCAGCAGTTACGGCGGGTCGGCTGGAAGCACCATATATTTT; CDR3 protein: CASSYGGSAGSTIYF
V gene: TRBV5-1; clone size: .; D gene: TRBD1; CDR3 length: 15; J gene: TRBJ2-7; CDR3 DNA: TGCGCCAGCAGCTTACTCCGGGACAGGGTCTTCGAGCAGTACTTC; CDR3 protein: CASSLLRDRVFEQYF
V gene: TRBV30; clone size: .; D gene: .; CDR3 length: 13; J gene: TRBJ1-3; CDR3 DNA: TGTGCCTGTTCCCCGGTTTTGCGAAACACCATATATTTT; CDR3 protein: CACSPVLRNTIYF
V gene: TRBV6-1; clone size: .; D gene: .; CDR3 length: 14; J gene: TRBJ1-4; CDR3 DNA: TGTGCCAGCAAGGGGGGGCAGTCGAATGAAAAACTGTTTTTT; CDR3 protein: CASKGGQSNEKLFF
V gene: TRBV5-1; clone size: .; D gene: .; CDR3 length: 15; J gene: TRBJ2-7; CDR3 DNA: TGCGCCAGCAGCTTGGTAGGCGGTGGATCCTACGAGCAGTACTTC; CDR3 protein: CASSLVGGGSYEQYF
V gene: TRBV6-1; clone size: .; D gene: .; CDR3 length: 12; J gene: TRBJ1-2; CDR3 DNA: TGTGCCAGCAGTGAATCAGGGTATGGCTACACCTTC; CDR3 protein: CASSESGYGYTF
V gene: TRBV7-8; clone size: .; D gene: TRBD1; CDR3 length: 16; J gene: TRBJ1-2; CDR3 DNA: TGTGCCAGCAGCTTAGTTGGACAGGCATCTAACTATGGCTACTCCTTC; CDR3 protein: CASSLVGQASNYGYSF
V gene: TRBV7-9; clone size: .; D gene: TRBD1; CDR3 length: 16; J gene: TRBJ1-6; CDR3 DNA: TGTGCCAGCAGCTCCTCAGACAGGGCTTATAATTCACCCCTCCACTTT; CDR3 protein: CASSSSDRAYNSPLHF
V gene: TRBV27; clone size: .; D gene: TRBD1; CDR3 length: 16; J gene: TRBJ1-3; CDR3 DNA: TGTGCCAGCAGTCGACAGGGATTGGCGCCCGGAAACACCATATATTTT; CDR3 protein: CASSRQGLAPGNTIYF
V gene: TRBV5-1; clone size: .; D gene: .; CDR3 length: 15; J gene: TRBJ2-2; CDR3 DNA: TGCGCCAGCAGCTTCCGACATCCGAACACCGGGGAGCTGTTTTTT; CDR3 protein: CASSFRHPNTGELFF
V gene: TRBV6-1; clone size: .; D gene: .; CDR3 length: 15; J gene: TRBJ2-7; CDR3 DNA: TGCGCCAGCAGGCCGGGGGATTGGGCTACCTACGAGCAGTACTTC; CDR3 protein: CASRPGDWATYEQYF
V gene: TRBV30; clone size: .; D gene: .; CDR3 length: 14; J gene: TRBJ2-3; CDR3 DNA: TGTGCCTGGAGTGTAAGCAGCCGGGGGGATACGCAGTATTTT; CDR3 protein: CAWSVSSRGDTQYF
V gene: TRBV2; clone size: .; D gene: TRBD1; CDR3 length: 15; J gene: TRBJ2-7; CDR3 DNA: TGTGCCAGCAGTGAAAGGGGTGGACAGGGTTACGAGCAGTACTTC; CDR3 protein: CASSERGGQGYEQYF
V gene: TRBV19; clone size: .; D gene: TRBD1; CDR3 length: 15; J gene: TRBJ1-3; CDR3 DNA: TGTGCCAGTAGGGAACAGGGGGCTCGTGGAAACACCATATATTTT; CDR3 protein: CASREQGARGNTIYF
V gene: TRBV30; clone size: .; D gene: .; CDR3 length: 13; J gene: TRBJ2-5; CDR3 DNA: TGTGCCTGGGTTGCAGGGGGGCAAGAGACCCAGTACTTC; CDR3 protein: CAWVAGGQETQYF
V gene: TRBV7-9; clone size: medium-sized; D gene: .; CDR3 length: 14; J gene: TRBJ2-4; CDR3 DNA: TGTGCCAGCAGCTTACAGGGGAGGGTCAACATTCAGTACTTC; CDR3 protein: CASSLQGRVNIQYF
V gene: TRBV5-6; clone size: .; D gene: .; CDR3 length: 14; J gene: TRBJ1-6; CDR3 DNA: TGTGCCAGCAGCTTGTGGGGGCTTAGTTCACCCCTCCACTTT; CDR3 protein: CASSLWGLSSPLHF
V gene: TRBV9; clone size: .; D gene: .; CDR3 length: 14; J gene: TRBJ2-3; CDR3 DNA: TGTGCCAGCAGCGCAGCAGGTTCGTCGGATACGCAGTATTTT; CDR3 protein: CASSAAGSSDTQYF
V gene: TRBV9; clone size: .; D gene: .; CDR3 length: 14; J gene: TRBJ2-3; CDR3 DNA: TGTGCCAGCAGCGTTGGTCGGAGCACAGATACGCAGTATTTT; CDR3 protein: CASSVGRSTDTQYF
V gene: TRBV19; clone size: .; D gene: .; CDR3 length: 12; J gene: TRBJ1-1; CDR3 DNA: TGTGCCAGTGGTATCATGAACACTGAAGCTTTCTTT; CDR3 protein: CASGIMNTEAFF
V gene: TRBV30; clone size: .; D gene: .; CDR3 length: 14; J gene: TRBJ1-4; CDR3 DNA: TGTGCCTGGAGTGTAGCAGCTCCGGACAAAAAACTGTTTTTT; CDR3 protein: CAWSVAAPDKKLFF
V gene: TRBV5-4; clone size: .; D gene: .; CDR3 length: 13; J gene: TRBJ2-5; CDR3 DNA: TGTGCCAGCAGCTTGGGCAGACAAGAGACCCAGTACTTC; CDR3 protein: CASSLGRQETQYF
V gene: TRBV9; clone size: .; D gene: .; CDR3 length: 14; J gene: TRBJ2-1; CDR3 DNA: TGTGCCAGCAGCCCCAGGACAGAATACAATGAGCAGTTCTTC; CDR3 protein: CASSPRTEYNEQFF
V gene: TRBV10-3; clone size: .; D gene: TRBD1; CDR3 length: 16; J gene: TRBJ2-7; CDR3 DNA: TGTGCCATCAGGAGGGAATGGGACAGGGGTTACTACGAGCAGTACTTC; CDR3 protein: CAIRREWDRGYYEQYF
V gene: TRBV6-5; clone size: .; D gene: TRBD1; CDR3 length: 15; J gene: TRBJ1-5; CDR3 DNA: TGTGTCAGCAGTTATACAGGGGGCGCCGATCAGCCCCAGCATTTT; CDR3 protein: CVSSYTGGADQPQHF
V gene: TRBV21-1; clone size: .; D gene: .; CDR3 length: 16; J gene: TRBJ1-5; CDR3 DNA: TGTGCCAGCAGCAAAGGGGCCAGACAGGGGTTTCAGCCCCAGCATTTT; CDR3 protein: CASSKGARQGFQPQHF
V gene: TRBV5-4; clone size: .; D gene: .; CDR3 length: 15; J gene: TRBJ1-2; CDR3 DNA: TGTGCCAGCAGCTTGAGTGGGGGCTCGGTCTATGGCTACACCTTC; CDR3 protein: CASSLSGGSVYGYTF
V gene: TRBV5-1; clone size: .; D gene: .; CDR3 length: 15; J gene: TRBJ1-1; CDR3 DNA: TGCGCCAGCAGCTTGAGCGGGTTCACGAGTGGTGAAGCTTTCTTT; CDR3 protein: CASSLSGFTSGEAFF
V gene: TRBV4-3; clone size: .; D gene: .; CDR3 length: 16; J gene: TRBJ2-2; CDR3 DNA: TGCGCCAGCAGCCAGGGGACGGGACAAAACACCGGGGAGCTGTTTTTT; CDR3 protein: CASSQGTGQNTGELFF
V gene: TRBV5-1; clone size: .; D gene: TRBD2; CDR3 length: 14; J gene: TRBJ2-7; CDR3 DNA: TGCGCCAGCAGCCCTCGGGAGGTGTCCTACGAGCAGTACTTC; CDR3 protein: CASSPREVSYEQYF
V gene: TRBV5-1; clone size: .; D gene: .; CDR3 length: 14; J gene: TRBJ2-7; CDR3 DNA: TGCGCCAGCAGCTTAGGGCAGGGCCAGTACGAGCAGTACTTC; CDR3 protein: CASSLGQGQYEQYF
V gene: TRBV30; clone size: .; D gene: .; CDR3 length: 12; J gene: TRBJ2-2; CDR3 DNA: TGTGCCTGGAGTCGGAACACCGGGGAGCTGTTTTTT; CDR3 protein: CAWSRNTGELFF
V gene: TRBV7-9; clone size: .; D gene: .; CDR3 length: 13; J gene: TRBJ1-1; CDR3 DNA: TGTGCCAGCAGCTTAGGAGAGAACACTGAAGCTTTCTTT; CDR3 protein: CASSLGENTEAFF
V gene: TRBV7-3; clone size: .; D gene: .; CDR3 length: 16; J gene: TRBJ2-1; CDR3 DNA: TGTGCCAGCAGCTTAGGCTCGTATGTTAGCCGCGATGAGCAGTTCTTC; CDR3 protein: CASSLGSYVSRDEQFF
V gene: TRBV14; clone size: .; D gene: TRBD2; CDR3 length: 17; J gene: TRBJ2-3; CDR3 DNA: TGTGCCAGCAGCCAAGTGGGGCTAGCGGGAAGCACAGATACGCAGTATTTT; CDR3 protein: CASSQVGLAGSTDTQYF
V gene: TRBV4-2; clone size: .; D gene: TRBD2; CDR3 length: 17; J gene: TRBJ2-1; CDR3 DNA: TGTGCCAGCAGCCAAGATCCTAGCGGGAGTATGTCAATTGAGCAGTTCTTC; CDR3 protein: CASSQDPSGSMSIEQFF
V gene: TRBV2; clone size: .; D gene: .; CDR3 length: 15; J gene: TRBJ2-7; CDR3 DNA: TGTGCCAGCAGTGGACAGCGCCTGTGGGTCTACGAGCAGTACTTC; CDR3 protein: CASSGQRLWVYEQYF
V gene: TRBV5-1; clone size: .; D gene: .; CDR3 length: 13; J gene: TRBJ1-2; CDR3 DNA: TGCGCCAGCAGCTTGGTGGCAGATTCTGGCTACACCTTC; CDR3 protein: CASSLVADSGYTF
V gene: TRBV7-9; clone size: .; D gene: .; CDR3 length: 16; J gene: TRBJ1-4; CDR3 DNA: TGTGCCAGCAGCTTAATAGTCGGGCAGGGAAATGAAAAACTGTTTTTT; CDR3 protein: CASSLIVGQGNEKLFF
V gene: TRBV6-5; clone size: .; D gene: .; CDR3 length: 15; J gene: TRBJ2-2; CDR3 DNA: TGTGCCAGCAGTAGGACAGTGCGACTTCCCGGGGAGCTGTTTTTT; CDR3 protein: CASSRTVRLPGELFF
V gene: TRBV25-1; clone size: .; D gene: .; CDR3 length: 14; J gene: TRBJ2-3; CDR3 DNA: TGTGCCAGCAGTGATAGCAGGGGCACAGATACGCAGTATTTT; CDR3 protein: CASSDSRGTDTQYF
V gene: TRBV2; clone size: .; D gene: .; CDR3 length: 14; J gene: TRBJ2-7; CDR3 DNA: TGTGCCAGCAGTGTGACACAGACGCTATACGAGCAGTACTTC; CDR3 protein: CASSVTQTLYEQYF
V gene: TRBV19; clone size: .; D gene: TRBD1; CDR3 length: 16; J gene: TRBJ1-1; CDR3 DNA: TGTGCCAGTAGTGCACCCCAGGGGGCCAGGTACACTGAAGCTTTCTTT; CDR3 protein: CASSAPQGARYTEAFF
V gene: TRBV7-3; clone size: .; D gene: TRBD2; CDR3 length: 16; J gene: TRBJ2-1; CDR3 DNA: TGTGCCAGCAGCTTATCTCTCCAGCGGGAGGGGGGTGAGCAGTTCTTC; CDR3 protein: CASSLSLQREGGEQFF
V gene: TRBV4-2; clone size: medium-sized; D gene: TRBD2; CDR3 length: 16; J gene: TRBJ2-7; CDR3 DNA: TGTGCCAGCAGCCAAGAAACCGGACTAGCGGGCTACGAGCAGTACTTC; CDR3 protein: CASSQETGLAGYEQYF
V gene: TRBV23-1; clone size: .; D gene: TRBD1; CDR3 length: 18; J gene: TRBJ2-7; CDR3 DNA: TGCGCCAGCCCCAAACCCCCAACAGGGGGCCAGTTCTCCTACGAGCAGTACTTC; CDR3 protein: CASPKPPTGGQFSYEQYF
V gene: TRBV5-1; clone size: .; D gene: .; CDR3 length: 12; J gene: TRBJ1-2; CDR3 DNA: TGCGCCAGCAGCTTGTCGGGAGACGGCTACACCTTC; CDR3 protein: CASSLSGDGYTF
V gene: TRBV5-1; clone size: .; D gene: .; CDR3 length: 15; J gene: TRBJ2-3; CDR3 DNA: TGCGCCAGCAGCTCGTCGGGACTCGAATCAGATACGCAGTATTTT; CDR3 protein: CASSSSGLESDTQYF
V gene: TRBV6-1; clone size: .; D gene: .; CDR3 length: 11; J gene: TRBJ2-3; CDR3 DNA: TGTGCCAGCGGGGGGTGGGATACGCAGTATTTT; CDR3 protein: CASGGWDTQYF
V gene: TRBV7-6; clone size: .; D gene: TRBD2; CDR3 length: 15; J gene: TRBJ2-1; CDR3 DNA: TGTGCCAGCAGCTACCTTGCGGGAGACGGTGATGAGCAGTTCTTC; CDR3 protein: CASSYLAGDGDEQFF
V gene: TRBV25-1; clone size: .; D gene: .; CDR3 length: 14; J gene: TRBJ2-7; CDR3 DNA: TGTGCCAGCAGTGAAGGCGGGAACTCCTACGAGCAGTACTTC; CDR3 protein: CASSEGGNSYEQYF
V gene: TRBV18; clone size: .; D gene: TRBD1; CDR3 length: 16; J gene: TRBJ1-1; CDR3 DNA: TGTGCCAGCTCATCCGGGACAGGGGTTGTGAGCACTGAAGCTTTCTTT; CDR3 protein: CASSSGTGVVSTEAFF
V gene: TRBV9; clone size: .; D gene: TRBD2; CDR3 length: 15; J gene: TRBJ2-5; CDR3 DNA: TGTGCCAGCAGCGTAGATAGCGGGAGGGGAGAGACCCAGTACTTC; CDR3 protein: CASSVDSGRGETQYF